Listed here are 24 T cell receptor beta chains from one sample, sequenced in a study of CD8 T cells in ankylosing spondylitis. One entry per CDR3 protein results from TCRdb running MiXCR on the 5' RACE reads. The sample consists of 310,000 or so distinct CDR3 sequences, around 18% of them appearing once. The sequenced sample consisted of blood, either unsorted or a sorted T cell fraction (not recorded which). These receptors were collected from a male donor with ankylosing spondylitis or in good health (not recorded which).

This clonotype was detected many times. CDR3 region: CASRRRGGLDTQYF. CDR3 DNA sequence: TGTGCCAGCCGCAGGCGGGGGGGCCTAGATACGCAGTATTTT. The chain carries TRBV6-1 and TRBJ2-3; 9 nucleotides line up with TRBD2. The V segment lost 8 bases and the J segment 5 bases; nucleotides outside the gene matches: 8. This CDR3 has 14 amino acids. CDR1 is MNHNS, CDR2 SASEGT, per germline.

This clonotype occurred a few times. The chain carries TRBV12-3 or TRBV12-4 and TRBJ2-5; D unresolved. With 5 bases removed from V and 2 bases from J, the gap between germline ends came to 18 bases. The CDR3 extends over 16 amino acids. CDR3 region: CASSLSHAAPQETQYF. The CDR3 bases are TGTGCCAGCAGTCTCTCCCACGCCGCCCCACAAGAGACCCAGTACTTC.

This clonotype came up a few times. DNA for the CDR3: TGCGCCAGCAGCTTGGAGGGCAGAACCAATGAAAAACTGTTTTTT. Its protein product is CASSLEGRTNEKLFF. The V and J genes are TRBV5-1 and TRBJ1-4; D unclear. Germline CDR1 and CDR2: SGHRS and YFSETQ. This CDR3 is built from 15 residues. Trimming took 0 bases from V and 5 from J, leaving 11 bases between them.

The chain employs TRBV30 and TRBJ2-7; tentative D call: TRBD1 (5 bases). The V gene's germline CDR1 is GTSNPN and CDR2 SVGIG (reference sequence). Trimming stripped 0 bases from V and 1 base from J, with 7 bases between. The CDR3 loop spans 13 amino acids. The CDR3 protein is CAWSVPGSYEQYV. The DNA for the CDR3 is TGTGCCTGGAGTGTACCAGGGTCCTACGAGCAGTACGTC.

The rearrangement uses TRBV28 and TRBJ2-2; perhaps TRBD2 as D (6 bases). The germline V gene encodes CDR1 MDHEN and CDR2 SYDVKM. Between the trimmed V and J ends, which lost 6 bases and 5 bases, there was a span of 16 bases. The CDR3 is made up of 15 amino acids. The CDR3 region is CASSPLGGATGELFF. CDR3 DNA: TGTGCCAGCAGCCCACTGGGGGGTGCAACCGGGGAGCTGTTTTTT.

This clonotype occurred a few times. The genes are TRBV12-3 or TRBV12-4 and TRBJ2-7; tentative D call: TRBD2 (5 bases). The V and J ends lost 1 base and 6 bases respectively, with 13 bases between them. The length of the CDR3 is 14 residues. CDR3 nucleotides: TGTGCCAGCAGTTTAGGACGGGGAAAAGGCGAGCAGTACGTC. Residues: CASSLGRGKGEQYV.

There are a few counts of this clonotype. In nucleotides, the CDR3 is TGTGCCAGCAGTTCCCGGGCAGGGAAGATATCACCCCTCCACTTT. Protein product: CASSSRAGKISPLHF. V is TRBV28 and J is TRBJ1-6, with D tentatively TRBD1 (5 bases). The germline V gene encodes CDR1 MDHEN and CDR2 SYDVKM. There are 15 residues in the CDR3. V was cut by 4 bases and J by 10 bases, with 17 bases left in between.

The chain uses TRBV4-2 and TRBJ2-2, with unresolved D. V lost 7 bases and J 0 bases, leaving 12 bases between the germline ends. Germline CDR1 and CDR2: LGHNA and YNFKEQ. The CDR3 is made up of 15 amino acids. The DNA of the CDR3 is TGTGCCAGCACCCGCGGCTTCGCGAACACCGGGGAGCTGTTTTTT. Amino acid sequence: CASTRGFANTGELFF.

The rearrangement links TRBV28 to TRBJ2-1, with 12 bases aligning to TRBD2. CDR1 MDHEN and CDR2 SYDVKM come from the germline V gene. J was trimmed by 4 bases and V by 5 bases; bases with no gene match: 3. The CDR3 is 15 amino acids. This CDR3 reads CASSRTSGKYNEQFF. Here the CDR3 DNA reads TGTGCCAGCAGTCGGACTAGCGGGAAATACAATGAGCAGTTCTTC.

The chain carries TRBV2 and TRBJ1-5, with D perhaps TRBD1 (5 bases). V dropped 7 bases and J dropped 2 bases, with 15 bases sitting between them. Germline loops: CDR1 SNHLY, CDR2 FYNNEI. The CDR3 sequence is 15 residues long. This chain's CDR3 is CASTLGRGGNQPQHF. The CDR3 region has the DNA TGTGCCAGCACTCTGGGACGGGGAGGCAATCAGCCCCAGCATTTT. Full variable domain (missing parts from reference TRBV2 and TRBJ1-5): EPEVTQTPSHQVTQMGQEVILRCVPISNHLYFYWYRQILGQKVEFLVSFYNNEISEKSEIFDDQFSVERPDGSNFTLKIRSTKLEDSAMYFCASTLGRGGNQPQHFGDGTRLSIL.

This clonotype was seen only a few times. This chain uses TRBV15 with TRBJ2-5; D is uncertain. The CDR3 contains 13 residues. Per germline, CDR1 LNHNV and CDR2 YYDKDF (reference sequence). Trimming took 0 bases from V and 4 from J, leaving 6 bases between them. The chain's CDR3 is CATSRDLGETQYF. CDR3 in DNA: TGTGCCACCAGCAGAGATTTAGGAGAGACCCAGTACTTC.

This clonotype was found a few times. The J gene is TRBJ1-5, the V gene TRBV28, with 9 bases identical to TRBD1. The germline V gene has CDR1 MDHEN and CDR2 SYDVKM. The CDR3 is 14 amino acids. The junction had 6 bases not matched to a gene; V was cut back by 5 bases and J by 7 bases. The CDR3 region is CASSPGTGRQPQHF. The CDR3, as DNA: TGTGCCAGCAGTCCTGGGACAGGGAGACAGCCCCAGCATTTT.

With respect to this clonotype: A junction end diverges from the germline sequence, so it may reflect a read error. V is TRBV27 and J is TRBJ2-5; the D is unclear. Germline CDR1 reads MNHEY; CDR2 reads SMNVEV (reference sequence). The CDR3 consists of 15 residues. CDR3 bases: TGTGCCAGCAGCCCACTTATGGTGAACAAAGAGGCCCAGTACTTC. As protein: CASSPLMVNKEAQYF.

The chain uses TRBV12-3 or TRBV12-4 and TRBJ2-5, with D perhaps TRBD1 (6 bases). V lost 2 bases, J lost 5 bases, and 15 bases lay in between. This CDR3 spans 15 amino acids. Written as DNA, the CDR3 is TGTGCCAGCAGTTTACCAGGGGCAAGATTGGAGACCCAGTACTTC. As protein: CASSLPGARLETQYF.

Only a few counts were recorded for this clonotype. The chain is built from TRBV7-3 and TRBJ2-3; maybe TRBD2 (6 bases). The germline gives CDR1 SGHTA, CDR2 FQGTGA. The CDR3 is 17 amino acids. Trimming took off 5 bases at V and 1 base at J, with 19 bases between the two ends. The CDR3 bases are TGTGCCAGCAGCCCCGCGGCGCGGGGAGTTGGCACAGATACGCAGTATTTT. It translates to CASSPAARGVGTDTQYF.

V usage is TRBV11-1 and J usage is TRBJ2-1, with 11 bases aligning to TRBD2. Germline V lookup: CDR1 SGHAT, CDR2 FQDESV (reference sequence). The junction had 5 bases not matched to a gene; V was cut back by 5 bases and J by 2 bases. The CDR3 has 16 residues. The CDR3 loop is CASSNLAGGPYNEQFF. For the CDR3, the DNA is TGTGCCAGCAGCAATTTAGCGGGGGGGCCCTACAATGAGCAGTTCTTC.

The rearrangement links TRBV7-8 to TRBJ1-5; D ambiguous. Germline V gene data show CDR1 as SGHVS and CDR2 as FQNEAQ. The length of the CDR3 is 14 residues. V was shortened by 5 bases and J by 3 bases, with 11 bases between the two germline ends. CDR3 sequence: CASSPGWDNQPQHF. The CDR3 bases are TGTGCCAGCAGCCCCGGGTGGGACAATCAGCCCCAGCATTTT.

This clonotype was found a few times. This rearrangement joins TRBV14 to TRBJ2-3, with D unclear. The CDR3 totals 14 residues. Trimming took off 2 bases at V and 0 bases at J, with 6 bases between the two ends. CDR1 SGHDN and CDR2 FVKESK come from the germline V gene. CDR3 nucleotides: TGTGCCAGCAGCCAATATATAAGCACAGATACGCAGTATTTT. Translated: CASSQYISTDTQYF. The variable domain in full, with the rest retrieved from reference TRBV14 and TRBJ2-3, is EAGVTQFPSHSVIEKGQTVTLRCDPISGHDNLYWYRRVMGKEIKFLLHFVKESKQDESGMPNNRFLAERTGGTYSTLKVQPAELEDSGVYFCASSQYISTDTQYFGPGTRLTVL.

This clonotype appeared a few times. The rearrangement joins TRBV5-1 to TRBJ1-2, with a weak D call TRBD1 (5 bases). The CDR3 is 14 amino acids. Germline loops: CDR1 SGHRS, CDR2 YFSETQ. Between the trimmed V and J ends, which lost 1 base and 8 bases, there was a span of 15 bases. The CDR3 reads CASSLMSEGLGYTF. The CDR3 bases are TGCGCCAGCAGCTTGATGTCTGAGGGGCTCGGCTACACCTTC. Using reference TRBV5-1 and TRBJ1-2 for the parts outside the CDR3, the full variable domain is KAGVTQTPRYLIKTRGQQVTLSCSPISGHRSVSWYQQTPGQGLQFLFEYFSETQRNKGNFPGRFSGRQFSNSRSEMNVSTLELGDSALYLCASSLMSEGLGYTFGSGTRLTVV.

This clonotype has only a few counts. The V gene is TRBV27, the J gene TRBJ1-1; tentative D call: TRBD1 (6 bases). Germline values: CDR1 MNHEY, CDR2 SMNVEV (reference sequence). V was clipped by 5 bases and J by 5 bases, with 15 bases between them. CDR3 length: 14 amino acids. The CDR3, as DNA: TGTGCCAGCAGTGGAGAGGGGGGAGTGACTGAAGCTTTCTTT. Translated: CASSGEGGVTEAFF.

The gene calls are TRBV12-3 or TRBV12-4 and TRBJ1-2; no clear D gene. The CDR3 extends over 14 amino acids. V was clipped by 5 bases and J by 4 bases, with 14 bases between them. The CDR3 coding sequence is TGTGCCAGCAGTCCGAACAACAGTCCCTATGGCTACACCTTC. This sequence encodes CASSPNNSPYGYTF.

This clonotype has at least ten counts. The CDR3 is CASSSSGVNNEQFF. CDR3 nucleotides: TGTGCCAGCAGTTCAAGCGGGGTTAACAATGAGCAGTTCTTC. The rearrangement links TRBV2 to TRBJ2-1, with TRBD2 identical over 7 bases. The CDR3 extends over 14 amino acids. Germline CDR1 and CDR2: SNHLY and FYNNEI. J gave up 5 bases and V 5 bases, and 6 bases lay outside the gene matches.

This clonotype came up many times. This rearrangement joins TRBV27 to TRBJ2-3, with a possible D match to TRBD1 (6 bases). This CDR3 has 15 amino acids. V dropped 3 bases and J dropped 0 bases, with 10 bases sitting between them. Germline lookup yields CDR1 MNHEY and CDR2 SMNVEV (reference sequence). The CDR3 sequence: CASSLGHTSTDTQYF. The CDR3 region has the DNA TGTGCCAGCAGTTTGGGACATACCAGCACAGATACGCAGTATTTT.

The chain combines TRBV5-5 with TRBJ2-7; D unresolved. This CDR3 region has 13 residues. Trimming stripped 4 bases from V and 3 bases from J, with 11 bases between. CDR1 is SGHKS and CDR2 is YYEKEE in the germline V gene (reference sequence). The CDR3 is CASSPTLGYEQYV. The CDR3 nucleotides are TGTGCCAGCAGCCCGACCCTGGGCTACGAGCAGTACGTC.